This TCR beta chain stems from a study of blood T cell repertoires in COVID-19. Study details: Two negative PCRs, clearance, or symptom resolution had been documented for recovered Cohort 3 donors. The origin of the acute and convalescent COVID-19 samples was the United States, Italy and Spain.

Categorization into cohorts depended on clinical history that participants reported. The ends lost 2 bases at V and 3 bases at J; junction bases unmatched: 4. Germline values: CDR1 LNHDA, CDR2 SQIVND (reference sequence). The CDR3 has 15 residues. Per the authors' pipeline: Quantification of nucleated cells was approximated via reference gene primer amplification. The data were produced by immunoSEQ multiplex PCR, yet TCRdb's version contains in-frame clones alone and is incomplete. The DNA was the basis for D and trimming; V, J and clone size are from that table. The table lists hundreds of thousands of clones, less than 90% of them singletons, with over 3% in the top ten.

The chain links TRBV19 to TRBJ2-7, with 10 bases matching TRBD2. Material: PBMCs or T cells enriched from blood (not recorded which). This receptor was obtained from a woman in her forties or fifties in a cohort exposed to, infected with or recovered from COVID-19 (not recorded which). The CDR3 nucleotides read TGTGCCAGTAGTATACTAGCGGGGGAGGTCTACGAGCAGTACTTC. Its translation is CASSILAGEVYEQYF.